These T cell receptor beta chains were read from a single sample in a study of blood T cell repertoires in COVID-19. Here immunoSEQ multiplex PCR was the method, and the copy in TCRdb shows in-frame clones only, minus some. The sample has 250,000 to 350,000 clones, approximately 90% seen once. Sequences were obtained from peripheral blood. These receptors were collected from a woman in her sixties with acute or convalescent COVID-19. Both conserved end residues are part of each CDR3. A D gene is named only where the DNA matches it firmly. Size values are once, few and many counts, or a class for expanded clones, and some rows have none.

j_call v_call clone_size d_call cdr3_nt cdr3_aa
TRBJ2-5 TRBV6-2/TRBV6-3 once NA TGTGCCAGCAGCCCAGCGGCTAAAGAGACCCAGTACTTC CASSPAAKETQYF
TRBJ2-2 TRBV24-1 NA NA TGTGCCACCAGTATCAGCGCACTATGGAACACCGGGGAGCTGTTTTTT CATSISALWNTGELFF
TRBJ2-7 TRBV5-1 once TRBD1 TGCGCCAGCAGCCGGACAGGGGGCTCCTACGAGCAGTACTTC CASSRTGGSYEQYF
TRBJ2-7 TRBV7-2 NA TRBD2 TGTGCCAGCAGCTTTGGGGTGGCTAGCGGGCTTTACGAGCAGTACTTC CASSFGVASGLYEQYF
TRBJ1-6 TRBV7-6 once TRBD1 TGTGCCAGCAGCCCTCGGACAGGGGGCATGAATTCACCCCTCCACTTT CASSPRTGGMNSPLHF
TRBJ1-5 TRBV7-6 NA NA TGTGCCAGCAGCTTAGCTAGGGGAAGGAGCAATCAGCCCCAGCATTTT CASSLARGRSNQPQHF
TRBJ2-1 TRBV4-3 NA NA TGCGCCAGCAGCCAACTAGACCGGCGGGGAGACAATGAGCAGTTCTTC CASSQLDRRGDNEQFF
TRBJ1-3 TRBV15 NA NA TGTGCCACCAGCAGAGGCGGGGATGGAAACACCATATATTTT CATSRGGDGNTIYF
TRBJ2-1 TRBV11-3 NA TRBD1 TGTGCCAGCAGCTTAGGTCATGCATGGGGACAGGATTATGAGCAGTTCTTC CASSLGHAWGQDYEQFF
TRBJ1-2 TRBV7-2 once TRBD1 TGTGCCAGCAGCTTGGGGACAGGGGGCGGCTATGGCTACACCTTC CASSLGTGGGYGYTF
TRBJ2-5 TRBV9 NA TRBD1 TGTGCCAGCAGCGTAGGGGACAGGAAAGAGACCCAGTACTTC CASSVGDRKETQYF
TRBJ2-1 TRBV11-3 once TRBD1 TGTGCCAGCAGCTTAGGGGACAGGGTGGGCAATGAGCAGTTCTTC CASSLGDRVGNEQFF
TRBJ2-7 TRBV7-9 NA NA TGTGCCAGCAGCGAAGAGCACTTTCCAGCGCCGTACGAGCAGTACTTC CASSEEHFPAPYEQYF
TRBJ1-3 TRBV6-5 NA NA TGTGCCAGCAGTTCCGACCGACGGGGCTCTGGAAACACCATATATTTT CASSSDRRGSGNTIYF
TRBJ1-6 TRBV28 once NA TGTGCCAGCCGCCCGCCCGACAGGAGCTCCTATAATTCACCCCTCCACTTT CASRPPDRSSYNSPLHF
TRBJ1-3 TRBV7-2 NA NA TGTGCCAGCAGCTTCCCGAGGGTCCTTGGAAACACCATATATTTT CASSFPRVLGNTIYF
TRBJ2-5 TRBV7-9 NA NA TGTGCCAGCAGCCCAGAGGAGGGGGGGGAGACCCAGTACTTC CASSPEEGGETQYF
TRBJ2-4 TRBV7-2 NA TRBD1 TGTGCCAGCAGCCCAACAGGGGGGTCCAAAAACATTCAGTACTTC CASSPTGGSKNIQYF
TRBJ1-4 TRBV4-3 NA NA TGCGCCAGCAGCCAAGACCTTCGGGTGGAAAAACTGTTTTTT CASSQDLRVEKLFF
TRBJ2-1 TRBV11-3 NA NA TGTGCCAGCAGCGGCCAGGGGCCGACCTACAATGAGCAGTTCTTC CASSGQGPTYNEQFF
TRBJ2-2 TRBV2 NA TRBD1 TGTGCCAGCAGCAAGACAGGGGGCGGCACCGGGGAGCTGTTTTTT CASSKTGGGTGELFF
TRBJ1-2 TRBV5-1 NA TRBD1 TGCGCCAGCAGCTTGGAATTTAGCGGACAGGGGGTCTTCGGCTACACCTTC CASSLEFSGQGVFGYTF
TRBJ2-1 TRBV19 NA TRBD2 TGTGCCAGTAGTATCGGGACTAGCTTCGATGAGCAGTTCTTC CASSIGTSFDEQFF
TRBJ2-1 TRBV18 NA TRBD1 TGTGCCAGCTCACTGACAGGGAGCTCCTACAATGAGCAGTTCTTC CASSLTGSSYNEQFF
TRBJ2-7 TRBV9 NA TRBD2 TGTGCCAGCAGCGTCGGGACTAGCGGAGGCTCCTACGAGCAGTACTTC CASSVGTSGGSYEQYF
TRBJ1-2 TRBV5-8 NA TRBD1 TGTGCCAGCAGCTTGACCGGGACAGTCTATGGCTACACCTTC CASSLTGTVYGYTF
TRBJ1-1 TRBV5-1 NA NA TGCGCCAGCAGCTTGGCCCCGGGACTCCAATACACTGAAGCTTTCTTT CASSLAPGLQYTEAFF
TRBJ2-3 TRBV6-2/TRBV6-3 once NA TGTGCCAGCAGTGGCCTCGGACAGAGCACAGATACGCAGTATTTT CASSGLGQSTDTQYF
TRBJ2-5 TRBV7-3 NA TRBD2 TGTGCCAGCAGCTCAAGGACTAGCGGGAGGGGAGAGACCCAGTACTTC CASSSRTSGRGETQYF
TRBJ2-2 TRBV18 NA NA TGTGCCAGCTCACCAGGGGCCGCCGGGGAGCTGTTTTTT CASSPGAAGELFF
TRBJ1-3 TRBV11-2 NA NA TGTGCCAGCAGCTTAGAGAGGTGGGACACCATATATTTT CASSLERWDTIYF